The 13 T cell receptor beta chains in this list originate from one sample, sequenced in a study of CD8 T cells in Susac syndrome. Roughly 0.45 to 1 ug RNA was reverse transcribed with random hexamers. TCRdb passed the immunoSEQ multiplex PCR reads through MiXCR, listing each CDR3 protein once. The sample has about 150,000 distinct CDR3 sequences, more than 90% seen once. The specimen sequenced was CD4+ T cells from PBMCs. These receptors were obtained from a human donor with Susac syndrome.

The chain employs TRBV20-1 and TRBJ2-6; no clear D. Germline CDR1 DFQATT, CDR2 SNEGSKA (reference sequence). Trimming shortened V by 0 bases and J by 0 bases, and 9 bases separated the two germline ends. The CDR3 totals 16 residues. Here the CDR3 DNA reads TGCAGTGCTAGAGATCTCGGTAACTCTGGGGCCAACGTCCTGACTTTC. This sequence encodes CSARDLGNSGANVLTF.

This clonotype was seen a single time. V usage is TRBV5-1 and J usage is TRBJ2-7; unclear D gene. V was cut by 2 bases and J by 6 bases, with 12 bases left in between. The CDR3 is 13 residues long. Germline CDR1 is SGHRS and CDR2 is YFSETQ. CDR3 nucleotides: TGCGCCAGCAGCTTTAATCGCAGAGGCGAGCAGTACTTC. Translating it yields CASSFNRRGEQYF.

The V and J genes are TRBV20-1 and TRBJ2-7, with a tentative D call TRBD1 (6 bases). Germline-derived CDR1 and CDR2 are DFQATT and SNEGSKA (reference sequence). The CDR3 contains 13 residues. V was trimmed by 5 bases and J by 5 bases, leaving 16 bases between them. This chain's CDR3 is CSAQTGGFDEQYF. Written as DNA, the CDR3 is TGCAGTGCTCAGACAGGAGGATTCGACGAGCAGTACTTC.

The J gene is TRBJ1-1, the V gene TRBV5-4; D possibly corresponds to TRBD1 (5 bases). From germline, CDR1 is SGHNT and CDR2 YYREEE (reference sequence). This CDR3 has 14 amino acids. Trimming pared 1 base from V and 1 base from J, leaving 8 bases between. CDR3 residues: CASSLRQGNTEAFF. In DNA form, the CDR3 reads TGTGCCAGCAGCTTGAGGCAGGGGAACACTGAAGCTTTCTTT.

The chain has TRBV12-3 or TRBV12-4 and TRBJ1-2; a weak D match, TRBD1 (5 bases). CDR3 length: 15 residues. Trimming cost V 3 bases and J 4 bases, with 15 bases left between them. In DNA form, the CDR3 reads TGTGCCAGCAGTTTTTCCGACAGCCGATTCTATGGCTACACCTTC. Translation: CASSFSDSRFYGYTF.

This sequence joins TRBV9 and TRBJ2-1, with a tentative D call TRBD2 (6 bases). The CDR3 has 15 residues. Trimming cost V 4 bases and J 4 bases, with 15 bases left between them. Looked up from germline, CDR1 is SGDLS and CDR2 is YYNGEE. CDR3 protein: CASSPTSLGYNEQFF. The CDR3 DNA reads TGTGCCAGCAGCCCCACTAGCCTGGGTTACAATGAGCAGTTCTTC.

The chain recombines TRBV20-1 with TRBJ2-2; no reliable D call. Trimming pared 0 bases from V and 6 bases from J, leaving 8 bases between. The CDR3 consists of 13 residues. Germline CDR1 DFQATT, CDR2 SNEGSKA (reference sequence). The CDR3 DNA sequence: TGCAGTGCTAGAGATTTGAGTTCCGGGGAGCTGTTTTTT. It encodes CSARDLSSGELFF.

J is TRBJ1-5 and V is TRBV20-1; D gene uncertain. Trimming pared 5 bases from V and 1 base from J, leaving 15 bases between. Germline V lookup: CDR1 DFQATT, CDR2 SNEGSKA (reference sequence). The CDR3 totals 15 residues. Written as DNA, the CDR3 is TGCAGTGCTCCACCGACCGGCCGAAGCAATCAGCCCCAGCATTTT. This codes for CSAPPTGRSNQPQHF.

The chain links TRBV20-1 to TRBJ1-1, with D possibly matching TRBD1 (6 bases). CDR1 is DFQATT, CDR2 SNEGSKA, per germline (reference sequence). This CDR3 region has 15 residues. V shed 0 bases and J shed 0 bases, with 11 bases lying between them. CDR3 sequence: CSARDQGPMNTEAFF. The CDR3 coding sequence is TGCAGTGCTAGAGATCAGGGGCCCATGAACACTGAAGCTTTCTTT.

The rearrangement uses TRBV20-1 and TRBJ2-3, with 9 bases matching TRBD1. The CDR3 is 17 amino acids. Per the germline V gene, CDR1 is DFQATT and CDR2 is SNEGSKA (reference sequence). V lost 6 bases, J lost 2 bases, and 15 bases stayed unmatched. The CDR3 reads CSATAPTGTGPTDTQYF. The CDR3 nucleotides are TGCAGTGCCACAGCCCCTACCGGGACAGGGCCCACAGATACGCAGTATTTT.

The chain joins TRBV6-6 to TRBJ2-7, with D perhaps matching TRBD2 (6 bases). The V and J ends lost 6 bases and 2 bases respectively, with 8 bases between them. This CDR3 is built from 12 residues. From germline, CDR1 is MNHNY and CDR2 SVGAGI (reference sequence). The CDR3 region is CASREGPYEQYF. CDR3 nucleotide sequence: TGTGCCAGCAGGGAGGGCCCCTACGAGCAGTACTTC.

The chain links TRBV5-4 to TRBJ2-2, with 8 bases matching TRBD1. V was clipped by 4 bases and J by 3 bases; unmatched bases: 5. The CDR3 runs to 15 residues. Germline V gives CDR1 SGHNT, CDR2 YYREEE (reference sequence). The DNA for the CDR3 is TGTGCCAGCAGCGCGCAGGGGGCGGACACCGGGGAGCTGTTTTTT. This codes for CASSAQGADTGELFF.

The CDR3 is CASSLGRIPNYGYTF. The CDR3 bases are TGTGCCAGCAGCTTAGGACGGATCCCTAACTATGGCTACACCTTC. This chain links TRBV5-5 with TRBJ1-2; D gene unclear. This CDR3 comprises 15 residues. CDR1 is SGHKS, CDR2 YYEKEE, per germline (reference sequence). V gave up 2 bases and J gave up 0 bases, with 11 bases separating them.